A single sample is the source of the 31 T cell receptor beta chains below, sequenced in a study of radiation and T cells in renal cell carcinoma. Time point specified: blood 4 weeks post-SBRT, at nephrectomy. Treatment of the sample: 15 Gy SBRT to primary tumor, nephrectomy 4 weeks later. TCRdb keeps only in-frame clones here, not all; method: immunoSEQ multiplex PCR. The table includes under 200,000 clones, less than 90% detected once. Sequenced material: blood, taken from a patient whose treatment included radiotherapy and nephrectomy. These receptors were obtained from a woman in her forties or fifties with renal cell carcinoma.

V is TRBV28 and J is TRBJ2-3, with D hard to call. V dropped 5 bases and J dropped 2 bases, with 11 bases sitting between them. Germline V lookup: CDR1 MDHEN, CDR2 SYDVKM. CDR3 length equals 14 residues. This CDR3 is CASSPTYLTDTQYF. The CDR3 bases are TGTGCCAGCAGTCCGACTTATCTCACAGATACGCAGTATTTT.

The rearrangement joins TRBV15 to TRBJ1-2; the D gene is possibly TRBD1 (5 bases). The CDR3 has 17 residues. Germline V gene sequence: CDR1 LNHNV, CDR2 YYDKDF (reference sequence). The V end was cut by 0 bases, the J end by 5 bases, with 19 bases between. CDR3 in DNA: TGTGCCACCAGCAGAGAAGATTTGGTCCAAGGGGTGTATGGCTACACCTTC. This sequence encodes CATSREDLVQGVYGYTF.

The CDR3 loop is CASSLAGRGLYEQYF. In nucleotides, the CDR3 is TGCGCCAGCAGCTTGGCGGGCAGGGGGCTGTACGAGCAGTACTTC. The chain joins TRBV5-1 to TRBJ2-7, with 8 bases fitting TRBD1. CDR3 length: 15 residues. CDR1 and CDR2 (germline): SGHRS, YFSETQ. Trimming removed 0 bases from V and 4 bases from J; junction bases left unmatched: 6. Together with reference TRBV5-1 and TRBJ2-7, the CDR3 gives the full variable domain: KAGVTQTPRYLIKTRGQQVTLSCSPISGHRSVSWYQQTPGQGLQFLFEYFSETQRNKGNFPGRFSGRQFSNSRSEMNVSTLELGDSALYLCASSLAGRGLYEQYFGPGTRLTVT.

This clone was seen only a few times. This rearrangement joins TRBV29-1 to TRBJ1-2; a possible D gene is TRBD1 (5 bases). The germline CDR1 and CDR2 sequences are SQVTM and ANQGSEA. V dropped 4 bases and J dropped 1 base, with 10 bases sitting between them. The CDR3 totals 13 residues. The CDR3 region is CSVGSGDNYGYTF. CDR3 DNA: TGCAGCGTTGGATCGGGGGATAACTATGGCTACACCTTC.

This chain joins TRBV19 and TRBJ2-3; D gene uncertain. Germline V gene lookup returns CDR1 LNHDA and CDR2 SQIVND (reference sequence). The CDR3 contains 11 residues. V dropped 5 bases and J dropped 9 bases, with 9 bases sitting between them. The CDR3 loop reads CASSAQLTQYF. The CDR3 bases are TGTGCCAGTAGTGCCCAGTTGACGCAGTATTTT.

This clone was observed a single time. The chain employs TRBV19 and TRBJ1-5; D is unresolved. The CDR3 totals 14 residues. V lost 3 bases and J lost 0, with 6 bases in between. Germline CDR1 LNHDA, CDR2 SQIVND (reference sequence). The CDR3 region is CASSIYSSNQPQHF. The CDR3 DNA sequence: TGTGCCAGTAGTATTTACAGTAGCAATCAGCCCCAGCATTTT.

This chain connects TRBV6-5 to TRBJ1-2; TRBD1 matches 8 bases. V was pared by 2 bases and J by 9 bases, with 5 bases of the junction left unmatched. Germline CDR1 reads MNHEY; CDR2 reads SVGAGI. The CDR3 has 13 amino acids. CDR3 region: CASSYAHRGSYTF. In DNA, the CDR3 is TGTGCCAGCAGTTACGCCCACAGGGGGAGCTACACCTTC.

This clone appeared once. The gene calls are TRBV18 and TRBJ1-2, with 11 nucleotides matching TRBD1. V shed 2 bases, J shed 7 bases, and the junction held 9 bases outside the gene matches. The CDR3 totals 16 residues. Per the germline V gene, CDR1 is KGHSH and CDR2 is LQKENI. This CDR3 is CASSPSPGQGDSGYTF. CDR3 in DNA: TGTGCCAGCTCACCATCTCCGGGACAGGGGGACTCTGGCTACACCTTC.

This chain links TRBV7-9 with TRBJ2-3, with no clear D. The length of the CDR3 is 14 residues. Trimming stripped 1 base from V and 3 bases from J, with 8 bases between. The germline V gene encodes CDR1 SEHNR and CDR2 FQNEAQ (reference sequence). CDR3 loop: CASSLDQVTDTQYF. CDR3 bases: TGTGCCAGCAGCTTAGATCAAGTTACAGATACGCAGTATTTT.

The V and J genes are TRBV7-2 and TRBJ2-4; TRBD1 aligns across 7 bases. CDR1 is SGHTA and CDR2 is FQGNSA in the germline V gene. This CDR3 comprises 14 residues. Trimming at V came to 4 bases and at J to 6 bases, leaving 6 bases not matched to a gene. This CDR3 reads CASSSRQGVNIQYF. The CDR3 DNA follows: TGTGCCAGCAGCTCCCGACAGGGCGTAAACATTCAGTACTTC.

The rearrangement uses TRBV6-6 and TRBJ2-7; TRBD2 is a possible D gene (6 bases). Germline assignment: CDR1 MNHNY and CDR2 SVGAGI (reference sequence). V lost 11 bases to trimming and J lost 2 bases, with 16 bases between them. The CDR3 covers 13 residues. CDR3 sequence reads: CAGRGGSTYEQYF. The CDR3 DNA sequence: TGTGCCGGAAGAGGAGGGTCCACCTACGAGCAGTACTTC.

This sequence joins TRBV2 and TRBJ1-1, with 7 bases fitting TRBD1. V lost 5 bases, J lost 4 bases, and 7 bases stayed unmatched. The CDR3 covers 14 residues. Germline V CDR1 and CDR2: SNHLY, FYNNEI. The CDR3 is CASSPTGWATEAFF. The DNA for the CDR3 is TGTGCCAGCAGTCCGACAGGGTGGGCCACTGAAGCTTTCTTT.

DNA for the CDR3: TGTGCCAGCAGCTTAGTTGGGGGTCGGGAGACCCAGTACTTC. Residues: CASSLVGGRETQYF. The V call is TRBV7-2, the J call TRBJ2-5; possibly TRBD1 or TRBD2 for D (5 bases each). The germline CDR1 and CDR2 sequences are SGHTA and FQGNSA. This CDR3 has 14 amino acids. V was cut by 1 base and J by 5 bases, with 11 bases left in between.

The CDR3 DNA sequence: TGTGCCAGTAGTATTTGGACAGGGGATCATGGCTACACCTTC. It specifies CASSIWTGDHGYTF. This rearrangement joins TRBV19 to TRBJ1-2; 9 bases fit TRBD1. Germline CDR1 LNHDA, CDR2 SQIVND (reference sequence). J was trimmed by 6 bases and V by 3 bases; bases with no gene match: 5. CDR3 length: 14 residues.

The J gene is TRBJ1-1, the V gene TRBV11-3; a weak D match, TRBD1 (6 bases). V was trimmed by 5 bases and J by 6 bases, leaving 10 bases between them. Germline lookup yields CDR1 SGHNT and CDR2 YENEEA. The CDR3 contains 12 residues. CDR3 in DNA: TGTGCCAGCAGCGAGGGGGGGGCTGAAGCTTTCTTT. Translating gives CASSEGGAEAFF.

The chain joins TRBV7-4 to TRBJ2-7, with 7 bases aligning to TRBD2. CDR1 and CDR2 (germline): SGHVT, SQSDAQ. V lost 8 bases to trimming and J lost 2 bases; unmatched junction nucleotides: 12. This CDR3 region has 15 residues. DNA for the CDR3: TGTGCCAGCTCAATCATGGGGACTACTACCTACGAGCAGTACTTC. The encoded protein is CASSIMGTTTYEQYF.

The chain joins TRBV5-1 to TRBJ1-1, with D possibly being TRBD1 (5 bases). Germline V lookup: CDR1 SGHRS, CDR2 YFSETQ. This CDR3 region has 14 residues. Trimming stripped 2 bases from V and 7 bases from J, with 15 bases between. The CDR3 nucleotides are TGCGCCAGCAGCTTTACGAACCGACAGAATGAAGCTTTCTTT. This gives the protein CASSFTNRQNEAFF.

The chain recombines TRBV6-1 with TRBJ2-7; 7 nucleotides match TRBD1. V shed 3 bases and J 0 bases; nucleotides not matched to a gene: 5. CDR3 length: 15 amino acids. Germline V gives CDR1 MNHNS, CDR2 SASEGT. This chain's CDR3 is CASSERTGLSYEQYF. The CDR3 DNA sequence: TGTGCCAGCAGTGAGAGGACAGGCCTCTCCTACGAGCAGTACTTC.

This clone showed up just once. For the CDR3, the DNA is TGTGCCAGCAGTTACCGGTACAGGGGAGGGGAGACCCAGTACTTC. Translating gives CASSYRYRGGETQYF. The rearrangement uses TRBV6-5 and TRBJ2-5; D possibly matches TRBD1 or TRBD2 (7 bases each). This CDR3 is 15 amino acids long. Deletions cut 2 bases from V and 5 bases from J, with 15 bases between. Germline V gives CDR1 MNHEY, CDR2 SVGAGI.

The CDR3 spells CASSRPGTGVYGYTF. The CDR3 DNA follows: TGTGCCAGCAGCCGACCCGGGACAGGAGTCTATGGCTACACCTTC. V gene TRBV7-9 combines with J gene TRBJ1-2, with TRBD1 matching 8 bases. Germline V lookup: CDR1 SEHNR, CDR2 FQNEAQ (reference sequence). The length of the CDR3 is 15 residues. The ends lost 5 bases at V and 4 bases at J; junction bases unmatched: 9.

This chain uses TRBV5-4 with TRBJ2-3, with a weak D call TRBD1 (6 bases). Germline V gene data show CDR1 as SGHNT and CDR2 as YYREEE (reference sequence). V gave up 4 bases and J gave up 4 bases, with 13 bases separating them. The length of the CDR3 is 14 residues. The CDR3 region is CASSERTVPDTQYF. The CDR3, as DNA: TGTGCCAGCAGCGAGAGGACAGTTCCAGATACGCAGTATTTT. Together with reference TRBV5-4 and TRBJ2-3, the CDR3 gives the full variable domain: ETGVTQSPTHLIKTRGQQVTLRCSSQSGHNTVSWYQQALGQGPQFIFQYYREEENGRGNFPPRFSGLQFPNYSSELNVNALELDDSALYLCASSERTVPDTQYFGPGTRLTVL.

The rearrangement links TRBV28 to TRBJ2-3; D assignment may be TRBD1 or TRBD2 (5 bases each). V dropped 5 bases and J dropped 0 bases, with 12 bases sitting between them. Germline lookup yields CDR1 MDHEN and CDR2 SYDVKM. CDR3 length: 15 residues. DNA for the CDR3: TGTGCCAGCAGTGACGCCGGGGCTAGCACAGATACGCAGTATTTT. Amino acids: CASSDAGASTDTQYF.

The CDR3 DNA follows: TGTGCCAGCAGCCTCGGGATTGGGGGAGATTGGACAGATACGCAGTATTTT. Amino acids: CASSLGIGGDWTDTQYF. The V gene is TRBV7-3, the J gene TRBJ2-3, with D perhaps being TRBD1 or TRBD2 (5 bases each). The CDR3 has 17 residues. Germline loops: CDR1 SGHTA, CDR2 FQGTGA. Trimming stripped 5 bases from V and 3 bases from J, with 21 bases between.

Details on this clone: Distinct nucleotide sequences in the sample also encode this CDR3. The chain employs TRBV7-9 and TRBJ1-2, with 7 bases lining up with TRBD1. Germline V CDR1 and CDR2: SEHNR, FQNEAQ (reference sequence). CDR3 length: 13 residues. Germline trimming cut 5 bases from V and 2 bases from J; bases unmatched to any gene: 2. The CDR3 loop is CASSDRANYGYTF. The CDR3 DNA reads TGTGCCAGCAGCGACAGGGCCAACTATGGCTACACCTTC. The whole variable domain, remainder taken from reference TRBV7-9 and TRBJ1-2, is DTGVSQNPRHKITKRGQNVTFRCDPISEHNRLYWYRQTLGQGPEFLTYFQNEAQLEKSRLLSDRFSAERPKGSFSTLEIQRTEQGDSAMYLCASSDRANYGYTFGSGTRLTVV.

The gene calls are TRBV6-4 and TRBJ2-5; D is unresolved. V dropped 8 bases and J dropped 1 base, with 11 bases sitting between them. Germline V lookup: CDR1 MRHNA, CDR2 SNTAGT. CDR3 length equals 13 residues. The DNA for the CDR3 is TGTGCCAGCGCCCCCTTGTTCCAAGAGACCCAGTACTTC. Encoded protein: CASAPLFQETQYF.

This chain connects TRBV25-1 to TRBJ2-1, with a tentative D call TRBD2 (5 bases). The germline V and J ends were trimmed by 6 bases and 3 bases, with 18 bases remaining between them. CDR3 size: 16 residues. The V gene's germline CDR1 is MGHDK and CDR2 SYGVNS. As DNA, the CDR3 is TGTGCCAGCAGCCAAAAGAGGGCGGCTATCTACAATGAGCAGTTCTTC. Protein sequence: CASSQKRAAIYNEQFF.

The gene calls are TRBV4-1 and TRBJ2-5; D may be TRBD1 (5 bases). V lost 0 bases and J 2 bases, leaving 13 bases between the germline ends. Germline CDR1 is MGHRA and CDR2 is YSYEKL. The CDR3 runs 16 residues. The CDR3 protein is CASSQEEDSTQETQYF. DNA for the CDR3: TGCGCCAGCAGCCAAGAGGAAGACAGTACTCAAGAGACCCAGTACTTC.

This clone was counted a single time. The rearrangement links TRBV10-3 to TRBJ1-6; D may be TRBD1 (6 bases). Germline V gene lookup returns CDR1 ENHRY and CDR2 SYGVKD. V lost 0 bases and J 5 bases, leaving 11 bases between the germline ends. This CDR3 region has 16 residues. CDR3 sequence (DNA): TGTGCCATCAGTGAGTCCGCAGGGGTAGATAATTCACCCCTCCACTTT. It is translated as CAISESAGVDNSPLHF.

This clone was seen just once. CDR3 sequence: CASSSQGYQPQHF. CDR3 bases: TGTGCCAGCAGCTCACAGGGGTACCAGCCCCAGCATTTT. This chain links TRBV7-2 with TRBJ1-5; 7 bases fit TRBD1. V dropped 4 bases and J dropped 7; count of bases not matched to a gene: 4. The CDR3 contains 13 residues. Germline V gene data show CDR1 as SGHTA and CDR2 as FQGNSA. Full variable domain (missing parts from reference TRBV7-2 and TRBJ1-5): GAGVSQSPSNKVTEKGKDVELRCDPISGHTALYWYRQSLGQGLEFLIYFQGNSAPDKSGLPSDRFSAERTGGSVSTLTIQRTQQEDSAVYLCASSSQGYQPQHFGDGTRLSIL.

The chain joins TRBV19 to TRBJ2-2; 8 bases line up with TRBD2. V was clipped by 6 bases and J by 4 bases; unmatched bases: 10. The germline V gene encodes CDR1 LNHDA and CDR2 SQIVND (reference sequence). This CDR3 contains 16 residues. CDR3 in DNA: TGTGCCAGTAGCCGGGGCCCGGGGGGGGTCACCGGGGAGCTGTTTTTT. It specifies CASSRGPGGVTGELFF.

The chain is built from TRBV6-4 and TRBJ2-3; TRBD2 matches 9 bases. The CDR3 is 16 residues long. Per germline, CDR1 MRHNA and CDR2 SNTAGT. V dropped 10 bases and J dropped 6; count of bases not matched to a gene: 17. The CDR3 DNA sequence: TGTGCCATTTCCCCCTATCTAGCGGGGAAATCGGATACGCAGTATTTT. Amino acid sequence: CAISPYLAGKSDTQYF.